The present entry profiles one TCR beta chain with its context. Its specificity is unknown. The record originates from a study of blood T cells in healthy people across ages. Overall study context: Per two T cells, template switching captured roughly one barcoded beta molecule.

The use of a sample-barcoded 5' primer and a J-beta primer mix characterized a second PCR of 7 to 11 cycles. TCRdb itself ran the 5' RACE reads through MiXCR, one entry per CDR3 protein. Among about a million distinct CDR3 sequences listed, just over 50% were seen once. CDR1 is SGHTA, CDR2 FQGNSA, per germline. The CDR3 has 17 residues. The trim removed 4 bases at V and 0 bases at J, leaving 6 bases unmatched. Total RNA extraction produced at least 6 micrograms (per sample) for the study. Study results and caveats: Diversity of TCR beta correlated strongly with naive T cell percentage. Among long-lived donors, naive CD4+ cells were more numerous and diversity higher than in aged donors.

The TCR was taken from an older woman in good health. This rearrangement joins TRBV7-2 to TRBJ2-3; 11 nucleotides match TRBD2. Sequencing was carried out using blood. CDR3 protein: CASSSTGTSGSTDTQYF. The CDR3 coding sequence is TGTGCCAGCAGCTCCACCGGGACTAGCGGTAGCACAGATACGCAGTATTTT.